A single sample gave rise to the 23 T cell receptor beta chains below, sequenced in a study of T cell repertoires in cytomegalovirus infection. These TCRs' antigens remain unknown. In TCRdb, the reads were re-called with MiXCR into one record per CDR3 protein. The sample yields roughly 700,000 distinct CDR3 sequences, about 33% seen once. This material consisted of cultured PBMCs, taken from culture after CMV antigen stimulation. The receptor set was obtained from a human donor in good health (CMV status not recorded). Some clones in this sample may be carry-over from other donors' samples.

V is TRBV14 and J is TRBJ1-2; D call uncertain. Germline V gene data show CDR1 as SGHDN and CDR2 as FVKESK. V was clipped by 4 bases and J by 2 bases, with 8 bases between them. This CDR3 spans 13 amino acids. CDR3 in DNA: TGTGCCAGCAGCCGCGAAGGGAACTATGGCTACACCTTC. It encodes CASSREGNYGYTF.

The rearrangement uses TRBV11-3 and TRBJ2-1; D is unresolved. This CDR3 region has 15 residues. Trimming took 1 base from V and 6 from J, leaving 13 bases between them. Germline lookup yields CDR1 SGHNT and CDR2 YENEEA. CDR3 DNA: TGTGCCAGCAGCTTAGTGGCTACCATAGGCAATGAGCAGTTCTTC. Its translation: CASSLVATIGNEQFF.

CDR3 in DNA: TGTGCCAGCAGCTTAGCGCCCGCTGGAAACACCATATATTTT. Translated, it gives CASSLAPAGNTIYF. J is TRBJ1-3 and V is TRBV7-9; D unresolved. CDR1 is SEHNR, CDR2 FQNEAQ, per germline (reference sequence). CDR3 size: 14 residues. The germline V and J ends were trimmed by 0 bases and 2 bases, with 5 bases remaining between them.

The chain uses TRBV19 and TRBJ2-1; 8 positions agree with TRBD1. This CDR3 comprises 15 residues. Trimming took 5 bases from V and 8 from J; bases not matched to a gene: 11. The germline CDR1 and CDR2 sequences are LNHDA and SQIVND (reference sequence). The CDR3 DNA follows: TGTGCCAGTAGTCAGGACAGGGAGTACGGCGATGAGCAGTTCTTC. This gives the protein CASSQDREYGDEQFF.

Only a few counts were recorded for this clonotype. This chain connects TRBV2 to TRBJ2-7; D unresolved. The CDR3 runs 16 residues. Germline values: CDR1 SNHLY, CDR2 FYNNEI. The V and J ends lost 3 bases and 4 bases respectively, with 19 bases between them. The CDR3 nucleotides are TGTGCCAGCAGTGACGTGCCAGCCATGTCCCGGTACGAGCAGTACTTC. Translated, it gives CASSDVPAMSRYEQYF.

The chain joins TRBV4-1 to TRBJ2-1; either TRBD1 or TRBD2 may fit D (6 bases each). The germline V and J ends were trimmed by 3 bases and 9 bases, with 21 bases remaining between them. Germline V gene data show CDR1 as MGHRA and CDR2 as YSYEKL. This CDR3 is 16 amino acids long. The CDR3 DNA reads TGCGCCAGCAGCCATTCCGCGGCGGGACAAGACGGTGAGCAGTTCTTC. Residues: CASSHSAAGQDGEQFF.

This clonotype was seen more than once but under ten times. The V call is TRBV7-9, the J call TRBJ1-6; no firm D call. This CDR3 has 17 amino acids. V was cut by 1 base and J by 5 bases, with 15 bases left in between. Germline V lookup: CDR1 SEHNR, CDR2 FQNEAQ (reference sequence). The CDR3: CASSLGWSGDNNSPLHF. The CDR3 DNA sequence: TGTGCCAGCAGCTTAGGATGGTCGGGTGACAATAATTCACCCCTCCACTTT.

This clonotype was recorded a few times. The CDR3 reads CASSITRSYEQFF. In DNA form, the CDR3 reads TGTGCCAGCAGTATAACCCGGTCGTATGAGCAGTTCTTC. The rearrangement links TRBV6-1 to TRBJ2-1; no clear D gene. The CDR3 contains 13 residues. CDR1 and CDR2 (germline): MNHNS, SASEGT. With 5 bases removed from V and 8 bases from J, the gap between germline ends came to 13 bases.

A few counts support this clonotype. This chain links TRBV19 with TRBJ2-2; D gene ambiguous. V was cut by 5 bases and J by 10 bases, with 8 bases left in between. In germline, CDR1 is LNHDA, CDR2 SQIVND (reference sequence). This CDR3 comprises 11 residues. The CDR3, as DNA: TGTGCCAGTAGTTTCTTAGAGGAGCTGTTTTTT. Protein: CASSFLEELFF.

The chain uses TRBV28 and TRBJ1-1; 7 nucleotides agree with TRBD1. Looked up from germline, CDR1 is MDHEN and CDR2 is SYDVKM. Trimming at V came to 5 bases and at J to 4 bases, leaving 7 bases not matched to a gene. The CDR3 has 14 residues. The chain's CDR3 is CASSSEGARTEAFF. Written as DNA, the CDR3 is TGTGCCAGCAGTAGCGAGGGGGCCCGCACTGAAGCTTTCTTT.

The genes are TRBV5-4 and TRBJ1-1; D may be TRBD1 (6 bases). V was shortened by 2 bases and J by 0 bases, with 11 bases between the two germline ends. CDR1 is SGHNT, CDR2 YYREEE, per germline (reference sequence). This CDR3 has 15 residues. CDR3 nucleotide sequence: TGTGCCAGCAGCTTTCCGGGACAAGTGAACACTGAAGCTTTCTTT. Amino acid sequence: CASSFPGQVNTEAFF.

V and J are TRBV20-1 and TRBJ1-6; D unresolved. The CDR3 is made up of 13 amino acids. Germline-derived CDR1 and CDR2 are DFQATT and SNEGSKA (reference sequence). Trimming took off 2 bases at V and 3 bases at J, with 5 bases between the two ends. CDR3 protein: CSARPSYNSPLHF. DNA of the CDR3: TGCAGTGCTAGACCTAGCTATAATTCACCCCTCCACTTT.

Notes on this clonotype: A much larger clone differs from this one at a single base, so this may be a read error. The chain carries TRBV2 and TRBJ1-5; D remains unclear. V was clipped by 4 bases and J by 0 bases, with 4 bases between them. Germline V lookup: CDR1 SNHLY, CDR2 FYNNEI. This CDR3 has 13 residues. The CDR3 nucleotides are TGTGCCAGCAGTGTTGATAGCAATCAGCCCCAGCATTTT. It is translated as CASSVDSNQPQHF.

The V and J genes are TRBV2 and TRBJ2-3, with D possibly called TRBD1 or TRBD2 (6 bases each). The V end lost 10 bases, the J end lost 6 bases, and 11 bases lay between the germline ends. The CDR3 length is 11 residues. Germline V gene sequence: CDR1 SNHLY, CDR2 FYNNEI. The DNA of the CDR3 is TGTGCCACCTGGGGGGCCGATACGCAGTATTTT. It is translated as CATWGADTQYF.

The chain carries TRBV7-9 and TRBJ1-2; D unclear. The CDR3 is 14 residues long. Germline CDR1 reads SEHNR; CDR2 reads FQNEAQ (reference sequence). Trimming took off 1 base at V and 8 bases at J, with 14 bases between the two ends. CDR3 sequence: CASSLGSLHKGYTF. In DNA form, the CDR3 reads TGTGCCAGCAGCTTAGGATCCCTCCACAAAGGCTACACCTTC.

This clonotype was detected only a few times. This rearrangement joins TRBV11-3 to TRBJ2-3, with 9 bases aligning to TRBD2. CDR3 length: 17 residues. Germline lookup yields CDR1 SGHNT and CDR2 YENEEA. The ends lost 4 bases at V and 2 bases at J; junction bases unmatched: 10. The CDR3 sequence is CASSSGVAGGTTDTQYF. CDR3 coding DNA: TGTGCCAGCAGCTCGGGGGTCGCGGGGGGGACCACAGATACGCAGTATTTT.

This rearrangement joins TRBV7-9 to TRBJ2-7; no reliable D call. The CDR3 is 12 amino acids. Germline CDR1 and CDR2: SEHNR and FQNEAQ (reference sequence). Trimming took 6 bases from V and 2 from J, leaving 8 bases between them. The CDR3 DNA sequence: TGTGCCAGCAGTTCCCACACCTACGAGCAGTACTTC. This translates into CASSSHTYEQYF.

This chain joins TRBV7-9 and TRBJ1-4; tentatively, D is TRBD1 (5 bases). This CDR3 is built from 15 residues. V was shortened by 5 bases and J by 8 bases, with 18 bases between the two germline ends. Germline V gives CDR1 SEHNR, CDR2 FQNEAQ (reference sequence). CDR3 protein: CASSDRGPHEEKLFF. CDR3 DNA: TGTGCCAGCAGCGATAGGGGCCCCCACGAGGAAAAACTGTTTTTT.

In this sample, this clonotype turned up once. The gene calls are TRBV5-4 and TRBJ2-5; TRBD2 aligns across 14 bases. Germline CDR1 and CDR2: SGHNT and YYREEE (reference sequence). V dropped 4 bases and J dropped 4; count of bases not matched to a gene: 6. CDR3 length equals 16 residues. This CDR3 reads CASSPTSGGARETQYF. In nucleotides, the CDR3 is TGTGCCAGCAGCCCGACTAGCGGGGGGGCCCGAGAGACCCAGTACTTC.

This clonotype has at least ten counts. The chain couples TRBV7-2 to TRBJ1-1; D is ambiguous. This CDR3 is built from 12 residues. V lost 7 bases and J 2 bases, leaving 8 bases between the germline ends. Germline-derived CDR1 and CDR2 are SGHTA and FQGNSA. CDR3 DNA: TGTGCCAGCATGCGGATAAACACTGAAGCTTTCTTT. It translates to CASMRINTEAFF.

The chain employs TRBV7-2 and TRBJ2-1; TRBD2 might be the D (5 bases). CDR1 and CDR2 from the germline V gene are SGHTA and FQGNSA. The CDR3 totals 13 residues. V shed 1 base and J shed 8 bases, with 9 bases lying between them. CDR3: CASSLGRQDEQFF. CDR3 in DNA: TGTGCCAGCAGCTTAGGGAGGCAGGATGAGCAGTTCTTC.

The rearrangement joins TRBV7-9 to TRBJ2-7; possibly TRBD1 or TRBD2 for D (5 bases each). Trimming took off 11 bases at V and 3 bases at J, with 17 bases between the two ends. Germline values: CDR1 SEHNR, CDR2 FQNEAQ (reference sequence). This CDR3 comprises 13 residues. The CDR3 DNA reads TGTGCCGCGTCCGGGACGGCCGACTACGAGCAGTACTTC. It codes for CAASGTADYEQYF. Using reference TRBV7-9 and TRBJ2-7 for the parts outside the CDR3, the full variable domain is DTGVSQNPRHKITKRGQNVTFRCDPISEHNRLYWYRQTLGQGPEFLTYFQNEAQLEKSRLLSDRFSAERPKGSFSTLEIQRTEQGDSAMYLCAASGTADYEQYFGPGTRLTVT.

This clonotype was detected a few times. The chain is built from TRBV6-5 and TRBJ1-1; 11 nucleotides align to TRBD1. The CDR3 has 15 residues. J was trimmed by 0 bases and V by 4 bases; bases with no gene match: 1. In germline, CDR1 is MNHEY, CDR2 SVGAGI. CDR3: CASSWDRGLNTEAFF. The CDR3 nucleotides are TGTGCCAGCAGTTGGGACAGGGGGTTGAACACTGAAGCTTTCTTT.